A single sample gave rise to the 32 T cell receptor beta chains below, sequenced in a study of high-grade serous ovarian cancer treatment subgroups. Clones were read by immunoSEQ multiplex PCR, and TCRdb kept only the in-frame ones, dropping some. The profile covers some 1,700 clones, with around 82% appearing a single time and roughly 4.6% taken by the ten largest. Tumor samples were obtained before definitive surgery or chemotherapy. Input material: tumor tissue. The receptors derive from a human donor with high-grade serous ovarian cancer.

This chain links TRBV6-5 with TRBJ2-5, with D unresolved. Trimming took 5 bases from V and 3 from J, leaving 10 bases between them. The germline V gene has CDR1 MNHEY and CDR2 SVGAGI. The CDR3 sequence is 13 residues long. CDR3 nucleotides: TGTGCCAGCAGTCCGAAGGTCGAAGAGACCCAGTACTTC. Its translation: CASSPKVEETQYF.

This sequence joins TRBV7-3 and TRBJ2-2; D remains unclear. Per the germline V gene, CDR1 is SGHTA and CDR2 is FQGTGA. The V and J ends lost 4 bases and 4 bases respectively, with 4 bases between them. This CDR3 is built from 12 residues. The CDR3 sequence: CASSSFTGELFF. The CDR3 coding sequence is TGTGCCAGCAGCTCATTCACCGGGGAGCTGTTTTTT.

The chain has TRBV27 and TRBJ2-7; TRBD2 agrees at 8 bases. V shed 5 bases, J shed 10 bases, and the junction held 4 bases outside the gene matches. This CDR3 has 11 residues. CDR1 and CDR2 from the germline V gene are MNHEY and SMNVEV (reference sequence). CDR3 in DNA: TGTGCCAGCAGTCGGGGGGGGCCTCAGTACTTC. Protein product: CASSRGGPQYF.

This clone was observed a handful of times. This chain uses TRBV7-9 with TRBJ1-1; the match to TRBD1 covers 11 bases. CDR1 and CDR2 (germline): SEHNR, FQNEAQ (reference sequence). The CDR3 sequence is 14 residues long. The V gene end was trimmed by 5 bases and the J gene end by 5 bases; junction bases not matched to a gene: 4. CDR3 residues: CASSRGQGATEAFF. As DNA, the CDR3 is TGTGCCAGCAGCCGCGGACAGGGGGCAACTGAAGCTTTCTTT.

The chain employs TRBV15 and TRBJ2-2; no reliable D call. Between the trimmed V and J ends, which lost 6 bases and 0 bases, there was a span of 8 bases. The CDR3 covers 14 residues. Germline V gene data show CDR1 as LNHNV and CDR2 as YYDKDF (reference sequence). The chain's CDR3 is CATRSPTNTGELFF. The CDR3 region has the DNA TGTGCCACCAGGAGTCCAACGAACACCGGGGAGCTGTTTTTT.

This clone showed up just a few times. The V gene is TRBV6-5, the J gene TRBJ1-1; the D gene is possibly TRBD1 (5 bases). Germline lookup yields CDR1 MNHEY and CDR2 SVGAGI. Trimming removed 7 bases from V and 1 base from J, with 16 bases in between. This CDR3 has 15 residues. CDR3 sequence: CASTETTGENTEAFF. CDR3 bases: TGTGCCAGCACGGAGACTACAGGAGAGAACACTGAAGCTTTCTTT.

This clone was counted a few times. The chain joins TRBV12-5 to TRBJ2-2, with D perhaps given as TRBD1 or TRBD2 (5 bases each). The V end was cut by 0 bases, the J end by 3 bases, with 8 bases between. The CDR3 is 15 amino acids. Looked up from germline, CDR1 is LGHNT and CDR2 is FRNRAP. CDR3 in amino acids: CASGLVLGDTGELFF. The DNA for the CDR3 is TGTGCTAGTGGTTTGGTACTAGGGGACACCGGGGAGCTGTTTTTT.

The chain joins TRBV25-1 to TRBJ1-1; a weak D match, TRBD1 (5 bases). The germline V gene has CDR1 MGHDK and CDR2 SYGVNS. The CDR3 runs to 15 residues. The V gene lost 0 bases and the J gene lost 12 bases, with 20 bases spanning the gap. CDR3 region: CASSEYGTRNTQPFF. DNA for the CDR3: TGTGCCAGCAGTGAATATGGGACCCGCAATACCCAACCTTTCTTT.

The chain couples TRBV5-8 to TRBJ2-5, with D perhaps matching TRBD2 (6 bases). The J call may be incorrect, as the DNA end agrees better with TRBJ2-7. This CDR3 contains 16 residues. From germline, CDR1 is SGHTS and CDR2 YDEGEE. In nucleotides, the CDR3 is TGTGCCAGCAGCTTGGCCGGAGGGGAGAAGGAGTACGAGCAGTACTTC. Translated: CASSLAGGEKEYEQYF.

The table lists this clone with a few counts. The genes are TRBV7-2 and TRBJ2-5, with D possibly matching TRBD2 (6 bases). Germline CDR1 is SGHTA and CDR2 is FQGNSA. The CDR3 has 15 amino acids. V was clipped by 5 bases and J by 5 bases, with 18 bases between them. CDR3 sequence: CASSTLRGSGETQYF. CDR3 nucleotides: TGTGCCAGCAGCACGCTGCGGGGCTCCGGGGAGACCCAGTACTTC. Drawing the rest from reference TRBV7-2 and TRBJ2-5, the complete variable domain is GAGVSQSPSNKVTEKGKDVELRCDPISGHTALYWYRQSLGQGLEFLIYFQGNSAPDKSGLPSDRFSAERTGGSVSTLTIQRTQQEDSAVYLCASSTLRGSGETQYFGPGTRLLVL.

The chain joins TRBV27 to TRBJ2-2; D is tentatively TRBD1 or TRBD2 (5 bases each). The CDR3 extends over 15 amino acids. Germline CDR1 and CDR2: MNHEY and SMNVEV (reference sequence). The ends were cut back, 6 bases at V and 3 bases at J, with 14 bases in the middle. The CDR3 loop is CASSPPRGHTGELFF. CDR3 in DNA: TGTGCCAGCAGCCCCCCCCGGGGCCACACCGGGGAGCTGTTTTTT.

The chain is built from TRBV4-2 and TRBJ2-5; TRBD2 matches at 14 bases. The end of the DNA fits TRBJ2-7 better, so the J call may be wrong. The CDR3 is made up of 16 amino acids. CDR1 is LGHNA and CDR2 is YNFKEQ in the germline V gene. Written as DNA, the CDR3 is TGTGCCAGCAGCCAAGGGACTAGCGGGAGGAGGTTCGAGCAGTACTTC. This codes for CASSQGTSGRRFEQYF.

This clone appeared a few times. J is TRBJ2-4 and V is TRBV7-3; 7 bases fit TRBD1. Per the germline V gene, CDR1 is SGHTA and CDR2 is FQGTGA. This CDR3 spans 13 amino acids. Trimming took 6 bases from V and 5 from J; bases not matched to a gene: 4. As DNA, the CDR3 is TGTGCCAGCAGTACCGGGACAGAAAACATTCAGTACTTC. Translating gives CASSTGTENIQYF. Supplemented by reference TRBV7-3 and TRBJ2-4, the full variable domain reads GAGVSQTPSNKVTEKGKYVELRCDPISGHTALYWYRQSLGQGPEFLIYFQGTGAADDSGLPNDRFFAVRPEGSVSTLKIQRTERGDSAVYLCASSTGTENIQYFGAGTRLSVL.

The J gene is TRBJ2-5, the V gene TRBV14; no clear D. From germline, CDR1 is SGHDN and CDR2 FVKESK. This CDR3 contains 13 residues. Trimming pared 4 bases from V and 5 bases from J, leaving 11 bases between. The CDR3 sequence is CASSPAGRETQYF. DNA for the CDR3: TGTGCCAGCAGCCCGGCCGGCAGGGAGACCCAGTACTTC.

V and J are TRBV10-3 and TRBJ2-5; TRBD2 aligns across 11 bases. CDR3 length equals 16 residues. Germline assignment: CDR1 ENHRY and CDR2 SYGVKD. V was pared by 10 bases and J by 5 bases, with 15 bases of the junction left unmatched. CDR3 sequence reads: CATTEVSGRAGETQYF. DNA of the CDR3: TGTGCCACCACGGAGGTTAGCGGGAGGGCCGGGGAGACCCAGTACTTC.

This clone came up a few times. The V call is TRBV28, the J call TRBJ2-7; D is undetermined. V was clipped by 4 bases and J by 3 bases, with 7 bases between them. The CDR3 sequence is 12 residues long. Germline assignment: CDR1 MDHEN and CDR2 SYDVKM. The CDR3: CASSWVGYEQYF. CDR3 DNA sequence: TGTGCCAGCAGTTGGGTAGGCTACGAGCAGTACTTC.

The rearrangement uses TRBV5-6 and TRBJ2-7, with D perhaps matching TRBD2 (6 bases). The ends were cut back, 3 bases at V and 4 bases at J, with 20 bases in the middle. The CDR3 consists of 16 residues. Germline lookup yields CDR1 SGHDT and CDR2 YYEEEE. DNA of the CDR3: TGTGCCAGCAGCTCAACCGCGGACGGAGGACTATACGAGCAGTACTTC. This codes for CASSSTADGGLYEQYF. Full variable domain (outside the CDR3, taken from reference TRBV5-6 and TRBJ2-7): DAGVTQSPTHLIKTRGQQVTLRCSPKSGHDTVSWYQQALGQGPQFIFQYYEEEERQRGNFPDRFSGHQFPNYSSELNVNALLLGDSALYLCASSSTADGGLYEQYFGPGTRLTVT.

The chain has TRBV6-6 and TRBJ2-7; 7 bases line up with TRBD2. The CDR3 has 15 residues. CDR1 MNHNY and CDR2 SVGAGI come from the germline V gene (reference sequence). Trimming at V came to 7 bases and at J to 2 bases, leaving 11 bases not matched to a gene. As DNA, the CDR3 is TGTGCCAGCACCTCTATAACGGGAGGCACCTACGAGCAGTACTTC. This codes for CASTSITGGTYEQYF.

The chain joins TRBV5-5 to TRBJ2-7; D ambiguous. V was cut by 2 bases and J by 2 bases, with 8 bases left in between. This CDR3 is built from 13 residues. The V gene's germline CDR1 is SGHKS and CDR2 YYEKEE (reference sequence). CDR3 DNA: TGTGCCAGCAGCTTCAGAGGCCCCTACGAGCAGTACTTC. Translation gives CASSFRGPYEQYF.

The chain has TRBV19 and TRBJ2-7, with D perhaps TRBD1 (6 bases). CDR3 size: 13 residues. Deletions cut 5 bases from V and 0 bases from J, with 8 bases between. The germline gives CDR1 LNHDA, CDR2 SQIVND (reference sequence). The CDR3 DNA reads as TGTGCCAGTAGTCCCAGGGGCTCCTACGAGCAGTACTTC. This sequence encodes CASSPRGSYEQYF.

The chain employs TRBV30 and TRBJ1-1, with D maybe TRBD1 (6 bases). The CDR3 sequence is 12 residues long. V lost 2 bases and J 10 bases, leaving 14 bases between the germline ends. Germline values: CDR1 GTSNPN, CDR2 SVGIG (reference sequence). The CDR3 reads CAWSSQGTRAFF. CDR3 nucleotides: TGTGCCTGGAGTTCCCAGGGGACAAGAGCTTTCTTT.

Notes on this clone: In the same sample, other DNA sequences code for this CDR3. J is TRBJ2-5 and V is TRBV6-5; a possible D gene is TRBD2 (5 bases). V lost 4 bases and J 0 bases, leaving 9 bases between the germline ends. The germline CDR1 and CDR2 sequences are MNHEY and SVGAGI. The CDR3 length is 14 residues. CDR3 sequence: CASSSGGYQETQYF. The CDR3 region has the DNA TGTGCCAGCAGTTCGGGCGGGTACCAAGAGACCCAGTACTTC.

This clone was seen more than once but under ten times. V gene TRBV27 combines with J gene TRBJ2-7, with 10 positions matching TRBD2. Losses at the gene ends were 5 bases for V and 5 bases for J; bases not matched to a gene: 6. This CDR3 is 14 amino acids long. Germline V lookup: CDR1 MNHEY, CDR2 SMNVEV (reference sequence). The CDR3 DNA follows: TGTGCCAGCAGTCGGCCGGGACTAGCGCACGAGCAGTACTTC. Translated, it gives CASSRPGLAHEQYF.

This chain uses TRBV19 with TRBJ1-3; TRBD1 might be the D (5 bases). The V gene lost 4 bases and the J gene lost 4 bases, with 11 bases spanning the gap. The CDR3 is 14 amino acids. Germline assignment: CDR1 LNHDA and CDR2 SQIVND (reference sequence). DNA for the CDR3: TGTGCCAGTAGTACAGGGATGGCAGGAAACACCATATATTTT. Protein sequence: CASSTGMAGNTIYF.

As for this clone: The sample has other DNA sequences that encode this CDR3 too. The chain combines TRBV11-1 with TRBJ1-1; 8 bases are shared with TRBD1. This CDR3 region has 14 residues. With 5 bases clipped from V and 4 bases from J, the junction kept 6 bases outside the gene matches. CDR1 is SGHAT, CDR2 FQDESV, per germline (reference sequence). CDR3 loop: CASSLTGDGTEAFF. The DNA of the CDR3 is TGTGCCAGCAGCCTGACAGGGGATGGCACTGAAGCTTTCTTT.

The chain joins TRBV13 to TRBJ2-1; TRBD1 aligns across 9 bases. CDR3 length: 16 residues. Germline loops: CDR1 PRHDT, CDR2 FYEKMQ (reference sequence). V shed 5 bases and J 6 bases; nucleotides not matched to a gene: 11. The CDR3 bases are TGTGCCAGCAGCCGACTAGGGGGGACAGGGTTCAATGAGCAGTTCTTC. Translated: CASSRLGGTGFNEQFF.

The V gene is TRBV2, the J gene TRBJ2-1, with D possibly matching TRBD2 (5 bases). Germline V gene sequence: CDR1 SNHLY, CDR2 FYNNEI. The V gene lost 2 bases and the J gene lost 6 bases, with 11 bases spanning the gap. This CDR3 has 14 amino acids. The CDR3 coding sequence is TGTGCCAGCAGTGAATTGGGAGCTTCCAATGAGCAGTTCTTC. This sequence encodes CASSELGASNEQFF.

This clone was seen just once. The rearrangement links TRBV18 to TRBJ2-7, with D unclear. The germline gives CDR1 KGHSH, CDR2 LQKENI. This CDR3 contains 12 residues. V gave up 6 bases and J gave up 2 bases, with 8 bases separating them. Here the CDR3 reads CASSPRPYEQYF. The CDR3 bases are TGTGCCAGCTCCCCGAGGCCCTACGAGCAGTACTTC.

V usage is TRBV29-1 and J usage is TRBJ2-5, with D perhaps TRBD2 (6 bases). V was shortened by 0 bases and J by 4 bases, with 9 bases between the two germline ends. The CDR3 sequence is 13 residues long. Per the germline V gene, CDR1 is SQVTM and CDR2 is ANQGSEA. The CDR3 region is CSVEDQEGETQYF. The CDR3 nucleotides are TGCAGCGTTGAAGATCAGGAGGGAGAGACCCAGTACTTC.

Here the CDR3 reads CATSRDGDTGELFF. CDR3 nucleotides: TGTGCCACCAGCAGAGATGGCGACACCGGGGAGCTGTTTTTT. The J gene is TRBJ2-2, the V gene TRBV15, with D unresolved. CDR1 is LNHNV and CDR2 is YYDKDF in the germline V gene (reference sequence). CDR3 size: 14 residues. V was shortened by 0 bases and J by 3 bases, with 5 bases between the two germline ends.

This chain joins TRBV30 and TRBJ2-3; TRBD2 aligns across 8 bases. Germline CDR1 is GTSNPN and CDR2 is SVGIG (reference sequence). The CDR3 contains 15 residues. The J segment lost 2 bases and the V segment lost 0 bases, leaving 4 bases of the junction unmatched. CDR3 region: CAWSVPLAVTDTQYF. CDR3 bases: TGTGCCTGGAGTGTACCACTAGCGGTCACAGATACGCAGTATTTT.

This sequence joins TRBV7-2 and TRBJ1-2; D is unresolved. V lost 6 bases, J lost 0 bases, and 14 bases lay in between. In germline, CDR1 is SGHTA, CDR2 FQGNSA. CDR3 length equals 15 residues. Here the CDR3 DNA reads TGTGCCAGCAGGTCCCGGCGGGGTGCTAACTATGGCTACACCTTC. It specifies CASRSRRGANYGYTF.